This T cell receptor (beta chain) appears in the sequencing data of a study of healthy donors' naive CD4 and CD8 T cells. Study conclusions and caveats: Negatively charged CDR3s marked CD8+ lineage; positively charged CDR3s marked CD4+ lineage.

The CDR3 has 13 amino acids. CDR1 is SQVTM, CDR2 ANQGSEA, per germline. Trimming took off 6 bases at V and 6 bases at J, with 15 bases between the two ends. As for this clonotype: The antigen is not known.

Each TCR library used around 500 ng of total RNA and a linear amplification protocol. Original processing notes: A handful of healthy donors contributed 78,498 sequenced TCR alpha transcripts. Via MiXCR, TCRdb re-called the reads, giving one row per CDR3 protein. TCRdb, not the authors, supplied the V and J calls. The sample includes approximately 200,000 distinct CDR3 sequences, around 70% seen only once; the top ten take less than 2.5%. The sequence was obtained from a pool of human donors in good health; the sample pools cells from several healthy donors. Specimen: naive CD4+ and CD8+ T cells sorted from blood, pooled from several donors. The chain joins TRBV29-1 to TRBJ2-1; D uncertain. The CDR3 sequence: CSVARAWTNEQFF. The CDR3, as DNA: TGCAGCGTCGCCCGGGCTTGGACCAATGAGCAGTTCTTC.